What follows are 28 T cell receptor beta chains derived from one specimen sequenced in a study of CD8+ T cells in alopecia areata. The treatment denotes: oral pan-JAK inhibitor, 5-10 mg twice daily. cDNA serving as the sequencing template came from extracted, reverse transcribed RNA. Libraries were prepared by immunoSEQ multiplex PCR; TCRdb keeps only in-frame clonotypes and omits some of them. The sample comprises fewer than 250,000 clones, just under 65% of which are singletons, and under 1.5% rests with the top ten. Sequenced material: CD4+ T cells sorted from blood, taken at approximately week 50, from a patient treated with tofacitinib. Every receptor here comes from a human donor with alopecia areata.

This CDR3 reads CSGSDGLDGYTF. As DNA, the CDR3 is TGCAGCGGTAGTGACGGGCTGGATGGCTACACCTTC. The gene calls are TRBV29-1 and TRBJ1-2; the D is unclear. Trimming took off 7 bases at V and 6 bases at J, with 15 bases between the two ends. Per germline, CDR1 SQVTM and CDR2 ANQGSEA. CDR3 length: 12 amino acids.

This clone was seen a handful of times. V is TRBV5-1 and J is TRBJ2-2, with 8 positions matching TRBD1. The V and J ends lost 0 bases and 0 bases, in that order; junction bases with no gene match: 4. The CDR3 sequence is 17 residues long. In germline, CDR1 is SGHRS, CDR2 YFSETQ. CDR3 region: CASSLEGQVPNTGELFF. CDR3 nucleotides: TGCGCCAGCAGCTTGGAGGGACAGGTTCCGAACACCGGGGAGCTGTTTTTT.

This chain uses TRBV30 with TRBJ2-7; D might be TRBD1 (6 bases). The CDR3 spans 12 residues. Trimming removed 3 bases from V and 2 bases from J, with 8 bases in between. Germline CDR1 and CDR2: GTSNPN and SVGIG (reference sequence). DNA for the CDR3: TGTGCCTGGAGGGACAGCCCCTACGAGCAGTACTTC. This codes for CAWRDSPYEQYF.

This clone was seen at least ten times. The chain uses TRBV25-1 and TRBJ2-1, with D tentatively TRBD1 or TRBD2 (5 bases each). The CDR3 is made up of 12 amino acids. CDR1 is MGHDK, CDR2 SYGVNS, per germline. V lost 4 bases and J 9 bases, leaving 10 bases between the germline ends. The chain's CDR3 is CASSVVGAEQFF. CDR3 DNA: TGTGCCAGCAGTGTAGTCGGGGCTGAGCAGTTCTTC.

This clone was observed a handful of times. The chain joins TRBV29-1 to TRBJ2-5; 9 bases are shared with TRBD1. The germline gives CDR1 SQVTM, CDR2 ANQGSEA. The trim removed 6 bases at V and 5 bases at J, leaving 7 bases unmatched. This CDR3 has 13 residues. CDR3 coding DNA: TGCAGCGTAGACACAGGGGGCGCGGAGACCCAGTACTTC. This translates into CSVDTGGAETQYF.

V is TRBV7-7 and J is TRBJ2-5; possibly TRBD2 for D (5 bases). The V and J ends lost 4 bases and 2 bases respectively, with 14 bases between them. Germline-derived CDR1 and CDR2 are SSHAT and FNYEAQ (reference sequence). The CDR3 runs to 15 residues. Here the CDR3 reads CASSSGFRDQETQYF. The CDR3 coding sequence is TGTGCCAGCAGCTCGGGATTCCGGGATCAAGAGACCCAGTACTTC.

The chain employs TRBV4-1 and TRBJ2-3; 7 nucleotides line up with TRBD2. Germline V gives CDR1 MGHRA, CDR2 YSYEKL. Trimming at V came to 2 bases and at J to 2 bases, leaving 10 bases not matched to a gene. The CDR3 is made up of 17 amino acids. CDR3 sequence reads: CASSQPASGEDTDTQYF. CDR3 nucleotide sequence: TGCGCCAGCAGCCAACCAGCCAGCGGGGAAGACACAGATACGCAGTATTTT.

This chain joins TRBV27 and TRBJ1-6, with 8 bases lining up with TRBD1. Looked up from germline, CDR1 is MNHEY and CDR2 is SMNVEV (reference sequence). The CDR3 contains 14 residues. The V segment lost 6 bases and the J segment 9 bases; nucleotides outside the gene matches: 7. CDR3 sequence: CASRRTGQGSPLHF. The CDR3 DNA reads TGTGCCAGCAGAAGGACAGGGCAAGGTTCACCCCTCCACTTT.

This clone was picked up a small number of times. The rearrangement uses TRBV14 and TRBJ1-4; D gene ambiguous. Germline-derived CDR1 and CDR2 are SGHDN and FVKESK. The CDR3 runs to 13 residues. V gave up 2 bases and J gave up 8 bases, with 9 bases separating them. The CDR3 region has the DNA TGTGCCAGCAGCCAAACGGTAGTGGAAAAACTGTTTTTT. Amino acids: CASSQTVVEKLFF.

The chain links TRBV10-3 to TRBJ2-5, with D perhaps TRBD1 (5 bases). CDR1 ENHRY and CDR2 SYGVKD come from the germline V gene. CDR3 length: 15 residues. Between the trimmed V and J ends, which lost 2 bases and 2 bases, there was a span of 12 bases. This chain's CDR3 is CAISERVGDQETQYF. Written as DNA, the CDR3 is TGTGCCATCAGTGAGAGGGTAGGGGATCAAGAGACCCAGTACTTC.

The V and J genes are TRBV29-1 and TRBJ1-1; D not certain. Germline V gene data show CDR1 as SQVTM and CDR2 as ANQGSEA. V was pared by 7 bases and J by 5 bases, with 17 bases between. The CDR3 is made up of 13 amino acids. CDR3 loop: CSASQGHVTEAFF. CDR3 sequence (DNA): TGCAGCGCCAGTCAAGGGCACGTTACTGAAGCTTTCTTT.

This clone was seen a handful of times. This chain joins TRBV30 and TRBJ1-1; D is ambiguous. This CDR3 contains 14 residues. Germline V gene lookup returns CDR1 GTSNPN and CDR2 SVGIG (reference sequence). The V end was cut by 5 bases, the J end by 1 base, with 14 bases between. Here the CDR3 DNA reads TGTGCCTGGGGTGCTTTATTCGCGAACACTGAAGCTTTCTTT. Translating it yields CAWGALFANTEAFF.

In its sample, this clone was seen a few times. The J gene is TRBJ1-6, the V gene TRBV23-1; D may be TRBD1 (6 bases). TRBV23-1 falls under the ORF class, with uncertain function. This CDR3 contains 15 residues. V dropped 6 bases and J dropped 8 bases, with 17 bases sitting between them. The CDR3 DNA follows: TGCGCCAGCAGCCAACAGGGAAATGATGATTCACCCCTCCACTTT. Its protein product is CASSQQGNDDSPLHF.

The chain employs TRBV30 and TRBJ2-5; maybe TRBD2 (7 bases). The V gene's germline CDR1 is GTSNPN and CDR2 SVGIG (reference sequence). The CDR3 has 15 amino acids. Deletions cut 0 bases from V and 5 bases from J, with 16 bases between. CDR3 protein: CAWSVLGGGFETQYF. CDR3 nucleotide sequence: TGTGCCTGGAGTGTACTAGGGGGAGGGTTTGAGACCCAGTACTTC.

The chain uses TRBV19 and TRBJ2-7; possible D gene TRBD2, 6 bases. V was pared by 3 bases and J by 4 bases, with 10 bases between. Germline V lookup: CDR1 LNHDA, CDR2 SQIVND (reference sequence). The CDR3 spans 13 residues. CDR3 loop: CASSMRGRYEQYF. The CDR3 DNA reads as TGTGCCAGTAGTATGAGAGGGAGGTACGAGCAGTACTTC. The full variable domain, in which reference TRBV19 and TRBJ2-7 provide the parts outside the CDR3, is DGGITQSPKYLFRKEGQNVTLSCEQNLNHDAMYWYRQDPGQGLRLIYYSQIVNDFQKGDIAEGYSVSREKKESFPLTVTSAQKNPTAFYLCASSMRGRYEQYFGPGTRLTVT.

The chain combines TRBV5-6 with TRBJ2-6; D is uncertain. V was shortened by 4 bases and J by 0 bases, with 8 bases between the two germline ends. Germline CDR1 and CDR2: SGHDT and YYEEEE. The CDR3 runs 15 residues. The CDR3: CASSPRNSGANVLTF. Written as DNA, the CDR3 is TGTGCCAGCAGCCCGCGGAACTCTGGGGCCAACGTCCTGACTTTC.

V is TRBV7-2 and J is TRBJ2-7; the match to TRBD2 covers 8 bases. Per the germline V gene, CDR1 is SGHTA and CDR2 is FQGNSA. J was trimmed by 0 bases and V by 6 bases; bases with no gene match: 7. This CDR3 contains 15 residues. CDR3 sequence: CASSLSGVDSYEQYF. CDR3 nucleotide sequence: TGTGCCAGCAGTCTTAGCGGGGTAGACTCCTACGAGCAGTACTTC.

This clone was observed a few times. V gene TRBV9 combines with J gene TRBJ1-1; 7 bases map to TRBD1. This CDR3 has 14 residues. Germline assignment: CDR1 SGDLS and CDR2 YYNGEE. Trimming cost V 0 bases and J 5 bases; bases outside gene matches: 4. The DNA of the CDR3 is TGTGCCAGCAGCGTAGCCGGACAGGTGACTGAAGCTTTCTTT. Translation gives CASSVAGQVTEAFF.

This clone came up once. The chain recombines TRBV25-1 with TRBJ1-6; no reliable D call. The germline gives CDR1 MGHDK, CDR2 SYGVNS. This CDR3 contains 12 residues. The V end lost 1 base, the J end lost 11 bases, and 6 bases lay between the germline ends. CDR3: CASSESRPPLHF. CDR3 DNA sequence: TGTGCCAGCAGTGAATCTAGGCCACCCCTCCACTTT.

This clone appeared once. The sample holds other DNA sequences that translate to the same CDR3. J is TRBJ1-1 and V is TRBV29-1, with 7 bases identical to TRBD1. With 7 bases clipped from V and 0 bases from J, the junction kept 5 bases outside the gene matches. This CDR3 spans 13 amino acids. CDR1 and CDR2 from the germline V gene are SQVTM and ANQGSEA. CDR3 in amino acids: CSASGQLNTEAFF. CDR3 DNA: TGCAGCGCTTCGGGACAGCTGAACACTGAAGCTTTCTTT. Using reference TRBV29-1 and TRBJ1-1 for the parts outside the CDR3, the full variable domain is SAVISQKPSRDICQRGTSLTIQCQVDSQVTMMFWYRQQPGQSLTLIATANQGSEATYESGFVIDKFPISRPNLTFSTLTVSNMSPEDSSIYLCSASGQLNTEAFFGQGTRLTVV.

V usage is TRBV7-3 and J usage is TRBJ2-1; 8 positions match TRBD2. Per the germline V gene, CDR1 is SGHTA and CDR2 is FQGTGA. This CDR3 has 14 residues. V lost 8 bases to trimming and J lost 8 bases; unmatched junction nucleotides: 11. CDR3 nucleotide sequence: TGTGCCAGCCGCGCCGGGGGGGCATACGATGAGCAGTTCTTC. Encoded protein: CASRAGGAYDEQFF. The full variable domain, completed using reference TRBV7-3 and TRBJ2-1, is GAGVSQTPSNKVTEKGKYVELRCDPISGHTALYWYRQSLGQGPEFLIYFQGTGAADDSGLPNDRFFAVRPEGSVSTLKIQRTERGDSAVYLCASRAGGAYDEQFFGPGTRLTVL.

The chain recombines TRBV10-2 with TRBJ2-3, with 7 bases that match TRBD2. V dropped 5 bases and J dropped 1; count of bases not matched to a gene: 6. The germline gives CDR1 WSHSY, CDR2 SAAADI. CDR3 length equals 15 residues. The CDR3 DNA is TGCGCCAGCAGTCAAGAGCGGGGACGCACAGATACGCAGTATTTT. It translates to CASSQERGRTDTQYF.

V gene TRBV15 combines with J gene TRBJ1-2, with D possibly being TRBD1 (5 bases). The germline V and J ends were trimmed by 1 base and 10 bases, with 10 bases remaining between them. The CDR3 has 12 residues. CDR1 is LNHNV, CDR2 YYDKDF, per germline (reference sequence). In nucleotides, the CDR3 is TGTGCCACCAGCAGAGGCCAGGGTGTCTACACCTTC. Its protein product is CATSRGQGVYTF.

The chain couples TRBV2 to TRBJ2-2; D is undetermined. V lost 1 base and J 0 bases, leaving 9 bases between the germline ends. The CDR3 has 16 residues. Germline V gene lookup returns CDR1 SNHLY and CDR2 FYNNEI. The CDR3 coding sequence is TGTGCCAGCAGTGAAGTGAGGCCCGCGAACACCGGGGAGCTGTTTTTT. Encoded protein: CASSEVRPANTGELFF.

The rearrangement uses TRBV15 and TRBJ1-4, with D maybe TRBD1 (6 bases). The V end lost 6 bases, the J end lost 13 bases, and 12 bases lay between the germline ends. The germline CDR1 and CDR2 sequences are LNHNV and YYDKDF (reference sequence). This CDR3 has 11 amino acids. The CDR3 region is CATSQQGRLFF. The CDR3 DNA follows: TGTGCCACCAGTCAACAGGGAAGACTGTTTTTT.

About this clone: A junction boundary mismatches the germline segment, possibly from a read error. CDR3 nucleotide sequence: TGCGCCAGCAGTGGGACAGGGGTTACTGAAGCTTTCTTT. Translating it yields CASSGTGVTEAFF. V gene TRBV7-2 combines with J gene TRBJ1-1, with TRBD1 identical over 10 bases. From germline, CDR1 is SGHTA and CDR2 FQGNSA. The CDR3 contains 13 residues.

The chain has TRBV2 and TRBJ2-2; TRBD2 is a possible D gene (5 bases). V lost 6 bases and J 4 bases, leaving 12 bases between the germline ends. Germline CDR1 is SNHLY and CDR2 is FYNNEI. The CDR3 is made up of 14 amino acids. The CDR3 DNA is TGTGCCAGCAGCCCCGGGAAACTCACCGGGGAGCTGTTTTTT. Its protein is CASSPGKLTGELFF.

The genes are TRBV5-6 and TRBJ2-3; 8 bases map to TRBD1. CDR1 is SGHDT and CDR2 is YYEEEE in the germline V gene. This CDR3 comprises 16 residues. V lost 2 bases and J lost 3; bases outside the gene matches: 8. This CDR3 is CASSLHTGGATDTQYF. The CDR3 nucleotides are TGTGCCAGCAGCTTACACACAGGGGGAGCGACAGATACGCAGTATTTT.